These T cell receptor beta chains were read from a single sample in a study of metastatic and nonmetastatic thyroid tumors. TCRdb recomputed clones from the PCR reads via MiXCR. The sample lists 13,000 or so clones, about 25% occurring once. Sequencing was performed on blood. The receptors were sampled from a male donor with papillary thyroid cancer or a benign thyroid nodule (not recorded which). Some clones in this sample may be carry-over from other donors' samples. Both conserved end residues are part of each CDR3. Fields, in order: CDR3 length, J gene, D gene, V gene, clone size, CDR3 DNA, CDR3 protein. The D gene is left open where the match is weak. Clone sizes are given selectively: once, few, many, or a class where the clone is expanded.

CDR3 length: 13; J gene: TRBJ2-7; D gene: TRBD2; V gene: TRBV20-1; clone size: -; CDR3 DNA: TGCAGTGCGAGGGGACTAGCGCCCTACGAGCAGTACTTC; CDR3 protein: CSARGLAPYEQYF
CDR3 length: 13; J gene: TRBJ1-2; D gene: -; V gene: TRBV6-1; clone size: -; CDR3 DNA: TGTGCCAGCAGGAGAGAGGGGGTGGCTGGCTACACCTTC; CDR3 protein: CASRREGVAGYTF
CDR3 length: 15; J gene: TRBJ2-3; D gene: TRBD2; V gene: TRBV6-1; clone size: many; CDR3 DNA: TGTGCCAGCAGTGAAGCAGCGGGAGGGCCAGATACGCAGTATTTT; CDR3 protein: CASSEAAGGPDTQYF
CDR3 length: 15; J gene: TRBJ2-7; D gene: -; V gene: TRBV27; clone size: few; CDR3 DNA: TGTGCCAGCAGTTATGGGACTTCTCGCTCCTACGAGCAGTACTTC; CDR3 protein: CASSYGTSRSYEQYF
CDR3 length: 14; J gene: TRBJ2-3; D gene: TRBD2; V gene: TRBV27; clone size: many; CDR3 DNA: TGTGCCAGCAGGGGACTAGAGAGCACAGATACGCAGTATTTT; CDR3 protein: CASRGLESTDTQYF
CDR3 length: 14; J gene: TRBJ2-3; D gene: TRBD1; V gene: TRBV6-5; clone size: many; CDR3 DNA: TGTGCCAGCACCTCCAGGGGGCGCACAGATACGCAGTATTTT; CDR3 protein: CASTSRGRTDTQYF
CDR3 length: 14; J gene: TRBJ2-7; D gene: TRBD2; V gene: TRBV10-1; clone size: many; CDR3 DNA: TGCGCCGGGGGGGGGTTGGCGGGAGGACGTAGGCGGTACTTC; CDR3 protein: CAGGGLAGGRRRYF
CDR3 length: 15; J gene: TRBJ1-5; D gene: -; V gene: TRBV7-8; clone size: once; CDR3 DNA: TGTGCCAGCAGCTTAGACAGGGCGGGGGATCAGCCCCAGCATTTT; CDR3 protein: CASSLDRAGDQPQHF
CDR3 length: 13; J gene: TRBJ1-2; D gene: -; V gene: TRBV27; clone size: -; CDR3 DNA: TGTGCCAGCAGTTCTCTCGGAGCCTATGGCTACACCTTC; CDR3 protein: CASSSLGAYGYTF
CDR3 length: 16; J gene: TRBJ1-5; D gene: -; V gene: TRBV28; clone size: medium-sized; CDR3 DNA: TGTGCCAGCAGTTTTATCACAGTCATAGGAGGTCAGCCCCAGCATTTT; CDR3 protein: CASSFITVIGGQPQHF
CDR3 length: 17; J gene: TRBJ2-3; D gene: -; V gene: TRBV6-1; clone size: -; CDR3 DNA: TGTGCCAGCAGTGAATACTATGGCGAACCTAGCACAGATACGCAGTATTTT; CDR3 protein: CASSEYYGEPSTDTQYF
CDR3 length: 16; J gene: TRBJ1-2; D gene: -; V gene: TRBV20-1; clone size: -; CDR3 DNA: TGCAGTGCTAGAGATAGTCGGACTCCCCTGGGCTATGGCTACACCTTC; CDR3 protein: CSARDSRTPLGYGYTF
CDR3 length: 16; J gene: TRBJ2-1; D gene: TRBD2; V gene: TRBV12-3/TRBV12-4; clone size: few; CDR3 DNA: TGTGCCAGCGGTTCCCGCACTAGCGGGAGGAGAAATGAGCAGTTCTTC; CDR3 protein: CASGSRTSGRRNEQFF
CDR3 length: 15; J gene: TRBJ2-5; D gene: TRBD2; V gene: TRBV20-1; clone size: few; CDR3 DNA: TGCAGTGCAAGTCCTAGCGGGAGGGCCCGAGAGACCCAGTACTTC; CDR3 protein: CSASPSGRARETQYF
CDR3 length: 13; J gene: TRBJ2-7; D gene: -; V gene: TRBV20-1; clone size: -; CDR3 DNA: TGCAGTGCTAGAATCCTCGTGGGGCTCGAGCAGTACTTC; CDR3 protein: CSARILVGLEQYF
CDR3 length: 14; J gene: TRBJ1-6; D gene: TRBD1; V gene: TRBV20-1; clone size: -; CDR3 DNA: TGCAGTGCTAGGGTCCGGGACAGATATTCACCCCTCCACTTT; CDR3 protein: CSARVRDRYSPLHF
CDR3 length: 16; J gene: TRBJ1-5; D gene: -; V gene: TRBV19; clone size: few; CDR3 DNA: TGCGCCAGTATCCTCGGGGGGACTCTTAGAAATCAGCCCCAGCATTTT; CDR3 protein: CASILGGTLRNQPQHF
CDR3 length: 16; J gene: TRBJ1-2; D gene: TRBD1; V gene: TRBV6-2/TRBV6-3; clone size: few; CDR3 DNA: TGTGCCAGCAGTCACCGGACAGGGCGAGGGAACTATGGCTACACCTTC; CDR3 protein: CASSHRTGRGNYGYTF
CDR3 length: 15; J gene: TRBJ2-7; D gene: -; V gene: TRBV6-4; clone size: -; CDR3 DNA: TGTGCCAGCAGTGACTCCCTTGGGCCCTCCTACGAGCAGTACTTC; CDR3 protein: CASSDSLGPSYEQYF
CDR3 length: 13; J gene: TRBJ2-7; D gene: TRBD1; V gene: TRBV6-1; clone size: -; CDR3 DNA: TGTGCCAGCACCCGGGACAGGGACAGCGAGCAGTACTTC; CDR3 protein: CASTRDRDSEQYF
CDR3 length: 14; J gene: TRBJ2-3; D gene: TRBD1; V gene: TRBV12-5; clone size: -; CDR3 DNA: TGTGCTAGTGGACCGGGACAGGACACAGATACGCAGTATTTT; CDR3 protein: CASGPGQDTDTQYF
CDR3 length: 14; J gene: TRBJ2-5; D gene: TRBD1; V gene: TRBV5-1; clone size: -; CDR3 DNA: TGCGCCAGCAGCCTGGGCCCCAGGGGGGAGACCCAGTACTTC; CDR3 protein: CASSLGPRGETQYF
CDR3 length: 13; J gene: TRBJ1-1; D gene: -; V gene: TRBV6-1; clone size: few; CDR3 DNA: TGTGCCAGCAGCGACAGCGCGAACACTGAAGCTTTCTTT; CDR3 protein: CASSDSANTEAFF
CDR3 length: 17; J gene: TRBJ1-6; D gene: -; V gene: TRBV28; clone size: few; CDR3 DNA: TGTGCCAGCAGTCCCCTCCGGACAAGCTCCTATAATTCACCCCTCCACTTT; CDR3 protein: CASSPLRTSSYNSPLHF
CDR3 length: 15; J gene: TRBJ2-7; D gene: TRBD1; V gene: TRBV25-1; clone size: few; CDR3 DNA: TGTGCCAGCAGTGAACGACAGGGGGCGGGCGGGGAGCTGTACTTC; CDR3 protein: CASSERQGAGGELYF
CDR3 length: 13; J gene: TRBJ2-7; D gene: -; V gene: TRBV27; clone size: few; CDR3 DNA: TGTGCCAGCAGTCTTGGACAGCCCTACGAGCAGTACTTC; CDR3 protein: CASSLGQPYEQYF
CDR3 length: 15; J gene: TRBJ2-3; D gene: TRBD2; V gene: TRBV2; clone size: medium-sized; CDR3 DNA: TGTGCCAGCAGTAATAGCGGGAGTACGGGAGATACGCAGTATTTT; CDR3 protein: CASSNSGSTGDTQYF
CDR3 length: 13; J gene: TRBJ1-2; D gene: -; V gene: TRBV27; clone size: few; CDR3 DNA: TGTGCCAGCAGCCCGTCAGGGAACTATGGCTACACCTTC; CDR3 protein: CASSPSGNYGYTF
CDR3 length: 15; J gene: TRBJ2-3; D gene: TRBD2; V gene: TRBV5-4; clone size: many; CDR3 DNA: TGTGCCAGCAGCTTGGGGGGACTAGCAAAAGATACGCAGTATTTT; CDR3 protein: CASSLGGLAKDTQYF
CDR3 length: 13; J gene: TRBJ1-4; D gene: -; V gene: TRBV27; clone size: many; CDR3 DNA: TGTGCCAGCAAAAGGCGGACCGATGAAAAACTGTTTTTT; CDR3 protein: CASKRRTDEKLFF
CDR3 length: 13; J gene: TRBJ2-3; D gene: -; V gene: TRBV6-1; clone size: few; CDR3 DNA: TGTGCCAGCAGTGAAGGTGGCACAGATACGCAGTATTTT; CDR3 protein: CASSEGGTDTQYF
CDR3 length: 13; J gene: TRBJ1-2; D gene: -; V gene: TRBV30; clone size: few; CDR3 DNA: TGTGCCTGGAGTGTAAGGGAGTTCGATGGCTACACCTTC; CDR3 protein: CAWSVREFDGYTF
CDR3 length: 13; J gene: TRBJ2-7; D gene: -; V gene: TRBV28; clone size: many; CDR3 DNA: TGTGCCAGCAGAGAGGGTTTCTCCTACGAGCAGTACTTC; CDR3 protein: CASREGFSYEQYF
CDR3 length: 13; J gene: TRBJ2-5; D gene: -; V gene: TRBV28; clone size: many; CDR3 DNA: TGTGCCAGCGGGGGCGGAGTGAAGGAGACCCAGTACTTC; CDR3 protein: CASGGGVKETQYF